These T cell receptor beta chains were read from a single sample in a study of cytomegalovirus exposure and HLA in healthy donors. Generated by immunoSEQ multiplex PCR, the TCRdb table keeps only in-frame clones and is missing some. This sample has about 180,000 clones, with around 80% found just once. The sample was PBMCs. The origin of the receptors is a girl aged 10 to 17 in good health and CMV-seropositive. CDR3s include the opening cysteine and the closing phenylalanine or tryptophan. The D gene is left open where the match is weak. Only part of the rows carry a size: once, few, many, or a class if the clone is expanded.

CASSLAGGFEEQYF,TGTGCCAGCAGCTTAGCGGGAGGGTTTGAAGAGCAGTACTTC,.,TRBV7-9,TRBJ2-7,TRBD2
CASRPRLAGGQYNEQFF,TGTGCCAGCAGACCACGACTAGCGGGAGGCCAATACAATGAGCAGTTCTTC,.,TRBV7-9,TRBJ2-1,TRBD2
CASSQREVGSYEQYF,TGCGCCAGCAGCCAGCGGGAGGTGGGCTCCTACGAGCAGTACTTC,.,TRBV4-1,TRBJ2-7,TRBD2
CASSSPDRGNYGYTF,TGTGCCAGCAGTTCCCCAGACAGGGGCAACTATGGCTACACCTTC,once,TRBV6-5,TRBJ1-2,TRBD1
CASSRTVRGGHF,TGTGCCAGCAGCCGGACAGTCCGCGGGGGGCATTTT,once,TRBV7-8,TRBJ1-5,.
CASSIVHRGRNNEKLFF,TGTGCCAGTAGCATTGTCCACAGGGGGAGAAATAATGAAAAACTGTTTTTT,.,TRBV7-8,TRBJ1-4,TRBD1
CASSSEGQGVYEQYF,TGCGCCAGCAGCTCGGAAGGACAGGGAGTCTACGAGCAGTACTTC,.,TRBV4-1,TRBJ2-7,TRBD1
CASSMTGDYGYTF,TGTGCCAGCAGTATGACAGGCGACTATGGCTACACCTTC,.,TRBV6-6,TRBJ1-2,.
CASSARTSGTDTQYF,TGTGCCAGCAGCGCGCGGACTAGCGGGACAGATACGCAGTATTTT,.,TRBV7-2,TRBJ2-3,TRBD2
CASGVGTGLAKNIQYF,TGTGCTAGTGGTGTGGGGACAGGACTAGCCAAAAACATTCAGTACTTC,.,TRBV12-5,TRBJ2-4,TRBD1
CASSGTRGGSYEQYF,TGTGCCAGCAGTGGCACTAGAGGGGGTTCCTACGAGCAGTACTTC,.,TRBV6-5,TRBJ2-7,.
CASSQDGFTDYEKLFF,TGCGCCAGCAGCCAAGATGGCTTTACAGATTATGAAAAACTGTTTTTT,few,TRBV4-3,TRBJ1-4,.
CASGKGGATYEQYF,TGTGCCAGCGGGAAAGGGGGGGCCACCTACGAGCAGTACTTC,.,TRBV6-5,TRBJ2-7,.
CASSVGRGSQETQYF,TGTGCCAGTAGCGTGGGCAGGGGTTCCCAAGAGACCCAGTACTTC,once,TRBV19,TRBJ2-5,.
CASSLDGTLKETQYF,TGTGCCAGCAGCTTGGATGGGACACTTAAAGAGACCCAGTACTTC,.,TRBV5-4,TRBJ2-5,.
CASSHRGKGYEQYF,TGCGCCAGCAGCCACAGGGGGAAGGGCTACGAGCAGTACTTC,.,TRBV4-1,TRBJ2-7,TRBD1
CASSLGQGPSYEQYF,TGTGCCAGCAGCCTAGGACAGGGACCCTCCTACGAGCAGTACTTC,.,TRBV7-8,TRBJ2-7,TRBD1
CASSVGGTGLNEQYF,TGCGCCAGCAGCGTGGGAGGGACAGGGTTGAACGAGCAGTACTTC,.,TRBV5-1,TRBJ2-7,TRBD1
CASSPPGYQPQHF,TGTGCCAGCAGTCCCCCAGGGTATCAGCCCCAGCATTTT,.,TRBV28,TRBJ1-5,.
CASSMLFSYEQYF,TGTGCCAGTAGTATGCTATTCTCCTACGAGCAGTACTTC,.,TRBV19,TRBJ2-7,.
CASSSRDRGMAQHF,TGTGCCAGCAGCTCCCGGGACAGGGGGATGGCCCAGCATTTT,.,TRBV6-6,TRBJ1-5,TRBD1
CASSYYQGSTEAFF,TGTGCCAGCAGTTACTATCAGGGGAGCACTGAAGCTTTCTTT,.,TRBV6-5,TRBJ1-1,.
CASRSGLSDAPVYTF,TGTGCCAGCAGGTCAGGACTATCCGATGCCCCGGTCTACACCTTC,.,TRBV5-6,TRBJ1-2,.
CASSLLGTFNTGELFF,TGTGCCAGCAGCCTACTCGGGACATTCAACACCGGGGAGCTGTTTTTT,.,TRBV5-6,TRBJ2-2,.
CAWSEDRIWGKLFF,TGTGCCTGGAGTGAGGACAGGATTTGGGGAAAACTGTTTTTT,.,TRBV30,TRBJ1-4,TRBD1
CASSQETGINTEAFF,TGCGCCAGCAGCCAAGAGACAGGGATTAACACTGAAGCTTTCTTT,.,TRBV4-1,TRBJ1-1,TRBD1
CASTRTSGTTYEQYF,TGTGCCAGCACCCGGACTAGCGGTACAACCTACGAGCAGTACTTC,.,TRBV7-9,TRBJ2-7,TRBD2
CASSRTGSSYGYTF,TGTGCCAGCAGCCGGACAGGGTCAAGCTATGGCTACACCTTC,.,TRBV7-2,TRBJ1-2,TRBD1
CATSRASDMNTGELFF,TGTGCCACCAGCAGAGCTAGCGACATGAACACCGGGGAGCTGTTTTTT,few,TRBV15,TRBJ2-2,.